One sample yielded the 25 T cell receptor beta chains listed below, sequenced in a study of early T cells in non-severe SARS-CoV-2 infection. TCRdb re-analysed the 5' RACE reads in MiXCR, keeping a single row per CDR3 protein. The data show 85,000 to 100,000 distinct CDR3 sequences, more than 9.5% seen once. Sequencing was performed on whole blood, taken at baseline. The receptor source for this set is an adult who was a healthcare worker with PCR-confirmed SARS-CoV-2 infection or an uninfected control (not recorded which).

The chain recombines TRBV10-3 with TRBJ1-1; tentatively, D is TRBD1 (6 bases). Trimming stripped 6 bases from V and 1 base from J, with 9 bases between. In germline, CDR1 is ENHRY, CDR2 SYGVKD. CDR3 size: 13 residues. The CDR3 DNA reads TGTGCCATCAGCTCACAGGGGAACACTGAAGCTTTCTTT. This codes for CAISSQGNTEAFF.

The chain employs TRBV5-5 and TRBJ2-1; 9 nucleotides align to TRBD1. Germline values: CDR1 SGHKS, CDR2 YYEKEE (reference sequence). This CDR3 spans 14 amino acids. J gave up 9 bases and V 4 bases, and 8 bases lay outside the gene matches. The chain's CDR3 is CASSQRTGVGEQFF. CDR3 bases: TGTGCCAGCAGCCAGAGGACAGGGGTCGGTGAGCAGTTCTTC.

There are many counts of this clonotype. CDR3 residues: CASSPPSVTGELFF. CDR3 DNA sequence: TGTGCCAGCTCACCACCTAGCGTCACCGGGGAGCTGTTTTTT. The rearrangement joins TRBV18 to TRBJ2-2, with D possibly matching TRBD2 (5 bases). With 0 bases removed from V and 4 bases from J, the gap between germline ends came to 6 bases. This CDR3 has 14 amino acids. Germline assignment: CDR1 KGHSH and CDR2 LQKENI.

The rearrangement joins TRBV29-1 to TRBJ2-7; 10 bases are a match to TRBD1. J gave up 2 bases and V 7 bases, and 2 bases lay outside the gene matches. The germline CDR1 and CDR2 sequences are SQVTM and ANQGSEA. CDR3 length equals 12 residues. CDR3 in amino acids: CSAGTGAYEQYF. CDR3 DNA: TGCAGCGCCGGGACAGGGGCCTACGAGCAGTACTTC.

This clonotype has ten or more counts. The chain employs TRBV20-1 and TRBJ1-2; perhaps TRBD1 as D (5 bases). V lost 3 bases, J lost 4 bases, and 9 bases lay in between. Looked up from germline, CDR1 is DFQATT and CDR2 is SNEGSKA (reference sequence). The CDR3 has 12 residues. The CDR3 sequence is CSASLGGYGYTF. CDR3 bases: TGCAGTGCTAGTTTGGGGGGCTATGGCTACACCTTC.

This chain uses TRBV4-1 with TRBJ2-1; D is unresolved. The CDR3 has 13 amino acids. Trimming took off 0 bases at V and 8 bases at J, with 8 bases between the two ends. Germline loops: CDR1 MGHRA, CDR2 YSYEKL. The CDR3 sequence is CASSQERTDEQFF. CDR3 nucleotides: TGCGCCAGCAGCCAAGAACGGACGGATGAGCAGTTCTTC.

In this sample, this clonotype turned up many times. This chain connects TRBV5-4 to TRBJ1-1, with D possibly matching TRBD1 (6 bases). There are 16 residues in the CDR3. Per the germline V gene, CDR1 is SGHNT and CDR2 is YYREEE (reference sequence). V was clipped by 4 bases and J by 4 bases, with 20 bases between them. CDR3 sequence: CASSGPRLGGSTEAFF. CDR3 bases: TGTGCCAGCAGCGGGCCAAGACTAGGGGGGAGCACTGAAGCTTTCTTT.

This clonotype was observed a few times. The chain recombines TRBV20-1 with TRBJ1-1; 8 bases align to TRBD1. CDR3 length equals 15 residues. J gave up 5 bases and V 4 bases, and 12 bases lay outside the gene matches. Germline V CDR1 and CDR2: DFQATT, SNEGSKA (reference sequence). The CDR3 loop reads CSATMDRVWTTEAFF. The CDR3 coding sequence is TGCAGTGCTACCATGGACAGGGTTTGGACAACTGAAGCTTTCTTT.

Concerning this clonotype: An end of the junction does not agree with germline; a read error may underlie this. The chain couples TRBV2 to TRBJ1-5; D unresolved. The CDR3 covers 10 residues. Germline V gene sequence: CDR1 SNHLY, CDR2 FYNNEI. CDR3 region: CASSEEPLNF. In DNA form, the CDR3 reads TGTGCCAGCAGTGAAGAGCCCCTGAATTTT.

The chain links TRBV27 to TRBJ1-6; D is unresolved. This CDR3 contains 12 residues. Germline lookup yields CDR1 MNHEY and CDR2 SMNVEV (reference sequence). V was trimmed by 6 bases and J by 7 bases, leaving 7 bases between them. In nucleotides, the CDR3 is TGTGCCAGCAGCCCGCAGAATTCACCCCTCCACTTT. It codes for CASSPQNSPLHF.

In this sample, this clonotype turned up many times. DNA of the CDR3: TGTGCCAGCAGCCCAGGACTAGAGGGGGCTGAGCAGTTCTTC. It encodes CASSPGLEGAEQFF. V and J are TRBV11-3 and TRBJ2-1, with D perhaps matching TRBD1 or TRBD2 (7 bases each). V gave up 5 bases and J gave up 9 bases, with 17 bases separating them. This CDR3 has 14 amino acids. Germline CDR1 is SGHNT and CDR2 is YENEEA.

The chain employs TRBV27 and TRBJ2-1; the D is unclear. Germline values: CDR1 MNHEY, CDR2 SMNVEV (reference sequence). The V gene lost 9 bases and the J gene lost 3 bases, with 18 bases spanning the gap. The CDR3 covers 15 residues. CDR3 in amino acids: CARDPWAVSYNEQFF. Written as DNA, the CDR3 is TGTGCCAGGGACCCATGGGCGGTAAGCTACAATGAGCAGTTCTTC.

This clonotype was observed at least ten times. The V gene is TRBV11-2, the J gene TRBJ2-5; 12 bases line up with TRBD2. J lost 4 bases, V lost 4 bases, and 4 bases had no gene match. Germline V gene data show CDR1 as SGHAT and CDR2 as FQNNGV. The CDR3 totals 15 residues. CDR3 protein: CASSSTSGSPETQYF. The DNA for the CDR3 is TGTGCCAGCAGCTCGACTAGCGGGAGTCCAGAGACCCAGTACTTC.

This clonotype showed up many times. The gene calls are TRBV29-1 and TRBJ2-1; 13 bases fit TRBD2. Germline-derived CDR1 and CDR2 are SQVTM and ANQGSEA. The CDR3 loop spans 13 amino acids. V lost 4 bases and J lost 8; bases outside the gene matches: 2. The CDR3 DNA reads as TGCAGCGTTGGAACTAGCGGGAGGGATGAGCAGTTCTTC. This sequence encodes CSVGTSGRDEQFF.

The chain has TRBV20-1 and TRBJ1-1; 10 nucleotides agree with TRBD1. The junction had 2 bases not matched to a gene; V was cut back by 3 bases and J by 1 base. Germline-derived CDR1 and CDR2 are DFQATT and SNEGSKA (reference sequence). The length of the CDR3 is 14 residues. For the CDR3, the DNA is TGCAGTGCTAGCGGGACAGGGGCGAACACTGAAGCTTTCTTT. It codes for CSASGTGANTEAFF.

This chain joins TRBV10-3 and TRBJ2-2, with D unresolved. Germline CDR1 and CDR2: ENHRY and SYGVKD. V lost 3 bases and J lost 4, with 21 bases in between. This CDR3 is 18 amino acids long. CDR3 protein: CAISDPVNYQASTGELFF. The CDR3 bases are TGTGCCATCAGTGACCCCGTTAACTATCAGGCTAGCACCGGGGAGCTGTTTTTT.

J is TRBJ2-1 and V is TRBV7-9, with 8 bases matching TRBD2. The CDR3 loop spans 16 amino acids. Germline V gene data show CDR1 as SEHNR and CDR2 as FQNEAQ (reference sequence). Trimming took 5 bases from V and 0 from J; bases not matched to a gene: 6. The CDR3 loop is CASSVLGGASYNEQFF. The CDR3 bases are TGTGCCAGCAGCGTGCTCGGGGGGGCCTCCTACAATGAGCAGTTCTTC.

The rearrangement links TRBV12-3 or TRBV12-4 to TRBJ1-2; D uncertain. V lost 6 bases, J lost 2 bases, and 13 bases lay in between. The CDR3 runs to 14 residues. CDR3 DNA: TGTGCCAGCAGAGTCGAAAGTCCCAACTATGGCTACACCTTC. Translated: CASRVESPNYGYTF.

In this sample, this clonotype turned up many times. The V gene is TRBV29-1, the J gene TRBJ2-4; no reliable D call. This CDR3 comprises 10 residues. From germline, CDR1 is SQVTM and CDR2 ANQGSEA. The germline V and J ends were trimmed by 3 bases and 4 bases, with 1 base remaining between them. CDR3 nucleotides: TGCAGCGTTGATAAAAACATTCAGTACTTC. Amino acids: CSVDKNIQYF.

This clonotype was seen more than once but under ten times. This rearrangement joins TRBV4-3 to TRBJ2-7; 8 bases fit TRBD2. This CDR3 spans 15 amino acids. Germline V gene data show CDR1 as LGHNA and CDR2 as YSLEER. With V trimmed by 0 bases and J by 5 bases, 6 bases remained unmatched. This chain's CDR3 is CASSQDRGLANEQYF. The CDR3, as DNA: TGCGCCAGCAGCCAAGATCGAGGACTAGCCAACGAGCAGTACTTC.

This clonotype turned up a few times. The J gene is TRBJ1-5, the V gene TRBV20-1, with 7 positions matching TRBD1. This CDR3 contains 15 residues. Germline V gene data show CDR1 as DFQATT and CDR2 as SNEGSKA (reference sequence). V shed 6 bases, J shed 0 bases, and the junction held 8 bases outside the gene matches. The CDR3 nucleotides are TGCAGTGCCACAGAGACAGGGATTAGCAATCAGCCCCAGCATTTT. Its translation is CSATETGISNQPQHF.

This clonotype occurred many times. The genes are TRBV12-3 or TRBV12-4 and TRBJ2-7; D may be TRBD1 (6 bases). CDR3 length: 15 residues. With 5 bases removed from V and 1 base from J, the gap between germline ends came to 15 bases. CDR3 amino acids: CASSTQGGLSYEQYF. DNA of the CDR3: TGTGCCAGCAGTACACAGGGCGGTTTATCCTACGAGCAGTACTTC.

This clonotype was seen more than once but under ten times. The CDR3 DNA follows: TGTGCCAGCAGATTTGATAGCAATCAGCCCCAGCATTTT. Its protein is CASRFDSNQPQHF. The rearrangement joins TRBV7-2 to TRBJ1-5; no reliable D call. The V gene lost 6 bases and the J gene lost 0 bases, with 6 bases spanning the gap. CDR1 SGHTA and CDR2 FQGNSA come from the germline V gene. The CDR3 extends over 13 amino acids.

The sample holds many counts of this clonotype. The rearrangement joins TRBV7-2 to TRBJ2-1; D is unresolved. Trimming shortened V by 5 bases and J by 10 bases, and 12 bases separated the two germline ends. The V gene's germline CDR1 is SGHTA and CDR2 FQGNSA. The CDR3 runs 12 residues. The CDR3: CASSRPSLEQFF. CDR3 in DNA: TGTGCCAGCAGCCGTCCCTCCCTGGAGCAGTTCTTC.

There are many counts of this clonotype. This chain links TRBV5-4 with TRBJ2-3; perhaps TRBD1 as D (5 bases). From germline, CDR1 is SGHNT and CDR2 YYREEE (reference sequence). The V end lost 0 bases, the J end lost 5 bases, and 7 bases lay between the germline ends. This CDR3 has 13 residues. This chain's CDR3 is CASSLGGEDTQYF. DNA of the CDR3: TGTGCCAGCAGCTTGGGGGGCGAAGATACGCAGTATTTT.